This is a list of T cell receptor beta chains from one sample in a study of blood T cell repertoires in COVID-19. Some clones are missing from TCRdb's copy, which holds only in-frame ones; the method was immunoSEQ multiplex PCR. The sample consists of approximately 300,000 clones, 90% of them appearing once. Sequenced: peripheral blood. The source of these receptors is a woman aged 40 to 49 with acute or convalescent COVID-19. Both conserved end residues are trimmed from each CDR3.

V gene,CDR3 protein
TRBV6-7,ASRSMPSNTGELF
TRBV7-2,ASKAGSLTDTQY
TRBV29-1,SVAGGSLAGNIQY
TRBV29-1,SVAQGSNYGYT
TRBV4-1,ASSPWTSGGGSITGELF
TRBV27,ASSHPTAGANVLT
TRBV27,ASRIKSQGPGALH
TRBV6-6,ASSPTGNTIY
TRBV19,ASSPVGGEETQY
TRBV5-6,ASSRGQGRGYT
TRBV5-1,ASSLRGLDYGYT
TRBV10-3,AISAVGGDTEAF
TRBV12-5,ASGPGTGESGTQY
TRBV27,ASSLKFGVGSYGYT
TRBV18,ASSPGWRGGSWDTQY
TRBV5-6,ASSGLAGDSQETQY